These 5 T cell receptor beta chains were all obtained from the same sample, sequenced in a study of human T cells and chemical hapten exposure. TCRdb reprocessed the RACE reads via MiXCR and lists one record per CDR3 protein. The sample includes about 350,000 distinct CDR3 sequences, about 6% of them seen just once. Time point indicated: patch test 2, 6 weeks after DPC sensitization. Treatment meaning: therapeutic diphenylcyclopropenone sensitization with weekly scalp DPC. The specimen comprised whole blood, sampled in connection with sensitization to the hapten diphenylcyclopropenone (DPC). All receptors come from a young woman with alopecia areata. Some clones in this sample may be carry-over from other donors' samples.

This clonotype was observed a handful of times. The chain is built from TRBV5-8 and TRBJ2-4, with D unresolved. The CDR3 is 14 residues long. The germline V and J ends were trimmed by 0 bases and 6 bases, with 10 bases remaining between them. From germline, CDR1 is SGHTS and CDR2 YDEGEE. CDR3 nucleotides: TGTGCCAGCAGCTTGGGTCATGCGTCAAACATTCAGTACTTC. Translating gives CASSLGHASNIQYF.

CDR3: CSATSGPGYEQYF. The CDR3 nucleotides read TGCAGTGCTACTAGCGGCCCCGGGTACGAGCAGTACTTC. The rearrangement uses TRBV20-1 and TRBJ2-7, with 7 bases matching TRBD2. CDR3 length: 13 amino acids. Germline V CDR1 and CDR2: DFQATT, SNEGSKA (reference sequence). V lost 4 bases and J lost 4; bases outside the gene matches: 7.

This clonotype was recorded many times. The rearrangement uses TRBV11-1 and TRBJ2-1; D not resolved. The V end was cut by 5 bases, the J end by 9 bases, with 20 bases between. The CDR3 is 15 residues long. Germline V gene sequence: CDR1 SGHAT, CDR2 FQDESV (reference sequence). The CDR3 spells CASSRGGSFVLEQFF. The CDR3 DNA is TGTGCCAGCAGCCGCGGCGGTAGCTTTGTTCTTGAGCAGTTCTTC.

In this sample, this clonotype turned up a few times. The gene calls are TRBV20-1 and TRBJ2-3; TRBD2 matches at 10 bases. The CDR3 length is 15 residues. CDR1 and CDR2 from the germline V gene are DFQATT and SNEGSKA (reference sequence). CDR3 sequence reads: CSAKGLADSTDTQYF. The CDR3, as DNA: TGCAGCGCAAAAGGACTAGCGGATAGCACAGATACGCAGTATTTT.

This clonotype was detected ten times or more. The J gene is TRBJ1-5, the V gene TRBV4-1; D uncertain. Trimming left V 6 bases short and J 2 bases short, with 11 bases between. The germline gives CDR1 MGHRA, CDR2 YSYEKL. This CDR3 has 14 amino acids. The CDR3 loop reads CASSLREGNQPQHF. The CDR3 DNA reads TGCGCCAGCAGTCTAAGGGAAGGCAATCAGCCCCAGCATTTT.